The rows below give T cell receptor beta chains drawn from one sample of a study of human T cells and chemical hapten exposure. Each CDR3 protein gets one entry after TCRdb re-called the reads with MiXCR. Of around 120,000 distinct CDR3 sequences in the sample, about 8.9% were seen once. The sequenced material came from whole blood. The source of these receptors is a human donor in good health. Some clones in this sample may be carry-over from other donors' samples. Each CDR3 is given with its conserved first and last residue. Fields, in order: V gene, clone size, D gene, J gene, CDR3 DNA, CDR3 protein. The D gene is left open where the match is weak. Size values are once, few and many counts, or a class for expanded clones, and some rows have none.

TRBV29-1	many	NA	TRBJ2-1	TGCAGCGTTGACCAGGGCTACAATGAGCAGTTCTTC	CSVDQGYNEQFF
TRBV12-3/TRBV12-4	few	TRBD2	TRBJ2-1	TGTGCCAGCAGTTTCTTGGGACTAGAACTCAATGAGCAGTTCTTC	CASSFLGLELNEQFF
TRBV27	few	NA	TRBJ2-5	TGTGCCAGCAGTCCGACGACAAGCCAAGAGACCCAGTACTTC	CASSPTTSQETQYF
TRBV6-2/TRBV6-3	NA	NA	TRBJ2-5	TGTGCCAGCCGGGACCCCCTCACCCAGTACTTC	CASRDPLTQYF
TRBV12-3/TRBV12-4	many	TRBD1	TRBJ1-2	TGTGCCAGCAGTTTGGGACAGGGGGACCGAGATGGCTACACCTTC	CASSLGQGDRDGYTF
TRBV6-1	few	NA	TRBJ1-2	TGTGCCAGCAATGAACCCGGGAGCGCCTATGGCTACACCTTC	CASNEPGSAYGYTF
TRBV7-6	NA	NA	TRBJ2-7	TGTGCCAGCAGCTTAGCGGAGACAAGCTCCTACGAGCAGTACTTC	CASSLAETSSYEQYF
TRBV6-5	many	NA	TRBJ2-3	TGTGCCACCCAGATAACGGTTGTCACAGATACGCAGTATTTT	CATQITVVTDTQYF
TRBV14	NA	NA	TRBJ2-1	TGTGCCAGCAGCCAAGGAGAAACGGCGATCGATGAGCAGTTCTTC	CASSQGETAIDEQFF
TRBV7-9	NA	NA	TRBJ2-1	TGTGCCAGCAGCTCTCGAGGGACCTCGAGCAATGAGCAGTTCTTC	CASSSRGTSSNEQFF
TRBV9	few	TRBD2	TRBJ2-3	TGTGCCAGCAGCGACCCTACTAGCGGGGGCCGCACAGATACGCAGTATTTT	CASSDPTSGGRTDTQYF
TRBV5-4	few	NA	TRBJ2-1	TGTGCCAGCAGCTTGGAGGTTTCCTACAATGAGCAGTTCTTC	CASSLEVSYNEQFF
TRBV19	many	NA	TRBJ1-5	TGTGCCAGTAGTCCAGAGTACAGTAGCAATCAGCCCCAGCATTTT	CASSPEYSSNQPQHF
TRBV10-3	NA	NA	TRBJ1-3	TGTGCCATCTCCTGGGACGTAGGAAACACCATATATTTT	CAISWDVGNTIYF
TRBV5-1	NA	NA	TRBJ2-1	TGCGCCAGCAGCTTGGTGGGCTACAATGAGCAGTTCTTC	CASSLVGYNEQFF
TRBV20-1	NA	NA	TRBJ1-5	TGCAGTGCTAGCGGGGGAGGGAGCAATCAGCCCCAGCATTTT	CSASGGGSNQPQHF
TRBV5-1	many	TRBD1	TRBJ2-1	TGCGCCAGCAGCTCACCCCCTGACAGGGGGCGCCTGGACAATGAGCAGTTCTTC	CASSSPPDRGRLDNEQFF
TRBV20-1	many	TRBD2	TRBJ2-7	TGCAGTGCTAGAGATACTAGCGGGAGGAAGTACGAGCAGTACTTC	CSARDTSGRKYEQYF
TRBV12-3/TRBV12-4	few	NA	TRBJ1-1	TGTGCCAGCAGTTTAGTGGCAGGTGAAGCTTTCTTT	CASSLVAGEAFF
TRBV6-4	NA	NA	TRBJ2-1	TGTGCCAGCAGTGACTCTACCATTAGGGCAGGTGATAAGTATGAGCAGTTCTTC	CASSDSTIRAGDKYEQFF
TRBV3-1	few	NA	TRBJ2-2	TGTGCCAGCAGCCAAGATCGGGCGGTAACCGGGGAGCTGTTTTTT	CASSQDRAVTGELFF
TRBV25-1	many	NA	TRBJ1-2	TGTGCCAGCAGTGAGTCAAACTATGGCTACACCTTC	CASSESNYGYTF
TRBV12-3/TRBV12-4	NA	NA	TRBJ1-2	TGTGCCAGCAGCCCCTCCCTTGGTGGCGGAGCTAACTATGGCTACACCTTC	CASSPSLGGGANYGYTF
TRBV20-1	few	NA	TRBJ2-7	TGCAGTGCTACGGACAGAATCTCACCCTCCTACGAGCAGTACTTC	CSATDRISPSYEQYF
TRBV27	many	TRBD2	TRBJ2-1	TGTGCCAGCAGTTCATACGGGACTAGCGGCTCCTACAATGAGCAGTTCTTC	CASSSYGTSGSYNEQFF
TRBV6-6	NA	TRBD1	TRBJ1-6	TGTGCCAGCACTGCCAAGATCTTGACAGGGGGCCAGGATTCACCCCTCCACTTT	CASTAKILTGGQDSPLHF
TRBV6-5	many	TRBD2	TRBJ2-7	TGTGCCAGCAGTTACTCGGCTAGCGGGGGTCTCTACGAGCAGTACTTC	CASSYSASGGLYEQYF
TRBV6-2/TRBV6-3	many	TRBD1	TRBJ1-1	TGTGCCAGCACCCCGGTCGGGGACAGGGCCAACACTGAAGCTTTCTTT	CASTPVGDRANTEAFF
TRBV12-3/TRBV12-4	few	NA	TRBJ1-2	TGTGCCAGCAGTGTTTCCCTCTATGGCTACACCTTC	CASSVSLYGYTF